This is a list of T cell receptor beta chains from one sample in a study of T-cell memory formation after mild COVID-19. MiXCR, run by TCRdb on the 5' RACE reads, gives a single entry per CDR3 protein. The table shows around 390,000 distinct CDR3 sequences, with 15% to 20% occurring only once. Material for sequencing was PBMCs or a T cell subset sorted from them (not recorded which). The source of these receptors is a man aged 18-30 years who had mild COVID-19 (a few samples of this study predate the infection). Cell type and time point are not known. CDR3s leave out the opening cysteine and the closing phenylalanine or tryptophan.

J	V	length	CDR3
TRBJ2-5	TRBV7-9	12	ASSLNLRGETQY
TRBJ1-2	TRBV12-5	11	ASGWNLNYGYT
TRBJ1-5	TRBV12-3/TRBV12-4	13	ASSPGRGGNQPQH
TRBJ2-5	TRBV27	11	ASSRTEKETQY
TRBJ1-4	TRBV9	12	ASSSGTAEEKLF
TRBJ2-3	TRBV7-3	13	ASSLLSGSTDTQY
TRBJ1-5	TRBV6-5	12	ASSSSDSNQPQH
TRBJ2-3	TRBV6-5	12	ASSYTAGTDTQY
TRBJ2-5	TRBV7-8	15	ASSWGSGAPGQETQY
TRBJ2-2	TRBV4-1	15	ASSQVLSLDNTGELF
TRBJ1-5	TRBV7-2	12	ASIFDRGQQPQH
TRBJ2-1	TRBV10-2	14	ASSDLGTPSVNEQF
TRBJ2-2	TRBV2	9	ASRAQWELF
TRBJ2-4	TRBV5-1	14	ASSRRQGIAKNIQY
TRBJ1-6	TRBV5-1	14	ASSSDRGSYNSPLH
TRBJ1-3	TRBV9	11	ASSWGAGNTIY
TRBJ2-1	TRBV7-2	12	ASSLVTGRDEQF
TRBJ2-5	TRBV24-1	13	ATASEKSGQETQY
TRBJ1-1	TRBV12-3/TRBV12-4	12	ASSSHRAATEAF
TRBJ2-3	TRBV10-3	10	AIRDWTDTQY
TRBJ1-6	TRBV20-1	12	SASRQGANSPLH
TRBJ1-1	TRBV7-8	12	ASSLALGYTEAF
TRBJ1-6	TRBV28	10	ASRTSGSPLH
TRBJ1-5	TRBV11-1	14	ASSQTGPARNQPQH
TRBJ2-1	TRBV4-2	15	ASSQDTAGGWVNEQF
TRBJ1-1	TRBV4-3	14	ASSPNQGAGDTEAF
TRBJ2-1	TRBV28	12	ASTNGAFYNEQF
TRBJ2-1	TRBV6-5	14	ASSYSWAGGLNEQF
TRBJ2-3	TRBV7-2	17	ASSSPGTGITASTDTQY
TRBJ2-6	TRBV7-3	15	ASSLIGRSSGANVLT
TRBJ2-1	TRBV5-1	12	ASSPGQGYSEQF
TRBJ1-5	TRBV24-1	14	ATSDRPGQKNQPQH